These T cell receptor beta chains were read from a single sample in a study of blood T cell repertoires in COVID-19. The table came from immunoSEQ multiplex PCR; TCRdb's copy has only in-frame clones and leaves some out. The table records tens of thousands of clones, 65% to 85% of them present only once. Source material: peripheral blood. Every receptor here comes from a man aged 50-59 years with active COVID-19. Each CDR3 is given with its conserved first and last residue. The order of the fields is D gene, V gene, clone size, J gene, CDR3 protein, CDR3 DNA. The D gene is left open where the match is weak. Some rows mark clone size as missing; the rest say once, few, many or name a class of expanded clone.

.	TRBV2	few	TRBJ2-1	CASSELRDNEQFF	TGTGCCAGCAGTGAGCTTAGAGACAATGAGCAGTTCTTC
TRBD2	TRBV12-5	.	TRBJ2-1	CASGPKRGAYNEQFF	TGTGCTAGTGGTCCCAAGCGGGGCGCCTACAATGAGCAGTTCTTC
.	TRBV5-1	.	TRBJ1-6	CASSKDSLRNSPLHF	TGCGCCAGCAGCAAGGACAGTTTAAGGAATTCACCCCTCCACTTT
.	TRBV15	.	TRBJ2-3	CATSQGVAGPTDTQYF	TGTGCCACTTCTCAGGGGGTAGCGGGACCCACAGATACGCAGTATTTT
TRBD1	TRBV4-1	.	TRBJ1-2	CASSQGTGAKGYTF	TGCGCCAGCAGCCAAGGGACAGGGGCGAAAGGCTACACCTTC
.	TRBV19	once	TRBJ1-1	CASSMIPGGDTEAFF	TGTGCCAGTAGTATGATTCCGGGCGGGGACACTGAAGCTTTCTTT
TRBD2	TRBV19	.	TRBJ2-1	CASGVAGYSSYNEQFF	TGTGCCAGCGGCGTAGCGGGGTATAGCTCCTACAATGAGCAGTTCTTC
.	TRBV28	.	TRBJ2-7	CASNTNGVAYEQYF	TGTGCCAGCAACACGAACGGAGTAGCCTACGAGCAGTACTTC
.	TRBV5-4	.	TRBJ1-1	CASRLRGTTEAFF	TGTGCCAGCAGGTTGAGGGGCACCACTGAAGCTTTCTTT
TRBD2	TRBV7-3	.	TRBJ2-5	CASSLRGASGRARGIETQYF	TGTGCCAGCAGCTTAAGAGGGGCTAGCGGGAGGGCCCGGGGGATAGAGACCCAGTACTTC
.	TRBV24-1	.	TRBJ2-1	CATSDYRRNSYNEQFF	TGTGCCACCAGTGATTACCGCAGGAACTCCTACAATGAGCAGTTCTTC
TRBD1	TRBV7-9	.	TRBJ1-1	CASSFPFGQGALNTEAFF	TGTGCCAGCAGCTTCCCATTCGGACAGGGGGCCCTGAACACTGAAGCTTTCTTT
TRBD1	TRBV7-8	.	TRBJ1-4	CASRRTGGAGGEKLFF	TGTGCCAGCAGGAGGACAGGGGGCGCGGGGGGGGAAAAACTGTTTTTT
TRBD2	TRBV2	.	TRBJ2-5	CASNLAGIELETQYF	TGTGCCAGCAATTTAGCGGGTATTGAGTTAGAGACCCAGTACTTC
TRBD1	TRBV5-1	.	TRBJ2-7	CASSFGTGTYEQYF	TGCGCCAGCAGCTTTGGGACAGGGACCTACGAGCAGTACTTC
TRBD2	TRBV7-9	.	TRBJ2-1	CASSPRGGSGVHYNEQFF	TGTGCCAGCAGCCCAAGAGGTGGGAGCGGGGTCCACTACAATGAGCAGTTCTTC
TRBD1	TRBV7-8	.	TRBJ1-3	CASSLGQAFGNTIYF	TGTGCCAGCAGTCTCGGACAGGCGTTCGGAAACACCATATATTTT
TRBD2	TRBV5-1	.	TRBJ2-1	CASSLTSAHPEQFF	TGCGCCAGCAGCTTGACTAGCGCCCACCCCGAGCAGTTCTTC
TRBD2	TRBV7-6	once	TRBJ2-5	CASSLATGGAETQYF	TGTGCCAGCAGCTTAGCGACGGGAGGGGCAGAGACCCAGTACTTC
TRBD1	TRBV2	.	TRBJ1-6	CASRSGQGLLIPSPLHF	TGTGCCAGCAGGTCGGGACAGGGCTTGCTGATCCCGTCACCCCTCCACTTT
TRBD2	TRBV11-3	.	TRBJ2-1	CASSLGGEQFF	TGTGCCAGCAGTCTCGGGGGGGAGCAGTTCTTC
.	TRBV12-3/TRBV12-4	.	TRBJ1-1	CATRIQANTEAFF	TGTGCCACCAGAATACAGGCGAACACTGAAGCTTTCTTT
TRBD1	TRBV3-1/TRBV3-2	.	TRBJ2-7	CASSLGTGASYEQYF	TGTGCCAGCAGCCTCGGGACAGGGGCTTCCTACGAGCAGTACTTC
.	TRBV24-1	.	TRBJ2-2	CATGGTNTGELFF	TGTGCCACCGGAGGGACCAACACCGGGGAGCTGTTTTTT
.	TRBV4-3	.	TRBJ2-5	CASSQEESSGAQYF	TGCGCCAGCAGCCAAGAGGAATCGTCGGGAGCCCAGTACTTC
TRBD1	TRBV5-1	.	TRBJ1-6	CASTLGTDYNSPLHF	TGCGCCAGCACCCTTGGGACAGACTATAATTCACCCCTCCACTTT
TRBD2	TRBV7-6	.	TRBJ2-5	CASSPDRQRGETQYF	TGTGCCAGCAGCCCTGACAGGCAGCGGGGGGAGACCCAGTACTTC
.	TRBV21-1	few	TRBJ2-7	CASSTVEQGGPGYEQYF	TGTGCCAGCAGCACAGTGGAACAGGGGGGTCCCGGCTACGAGCAGTACTTC
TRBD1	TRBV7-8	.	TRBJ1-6	CASTRDRGHNSPLHF	TGTGCCAGCACCCGGGACAGGGGACATAATTCACCCCTCCACTTT
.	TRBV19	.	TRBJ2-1	CASTNGTGMNEQFF	TGTGCCAGTACCAACGGGACTGGAATGAATGAGCAGTTCTTC
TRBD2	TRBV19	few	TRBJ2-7	CASSPGLAGVLQYYEQYF	TGTGCCAGCTCCCCGGGACTAGCGGGAGTTCTTCAGTACTACGAGCAGTACTTC
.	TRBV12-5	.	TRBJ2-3	CASGALGGNTQYF	TGTGCTAGTGGTGCCCTTGGGGGGAATACGCAGTATTTT
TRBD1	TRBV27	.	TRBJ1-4	CASSRTGTPTNEKLFF	TGTGCCAGCAGCCGGACAGGGACCCCAACTAATGAAAAACTGTTTTTT
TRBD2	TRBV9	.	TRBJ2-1	CASSGLAAPYNEQFF	TGTGCCAGCAGCGGGCTAGCGGCCCCCTACAATGAGCAGTTCTTC
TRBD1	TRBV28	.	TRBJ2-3	CASSSTGIGDTQYF	TGTGCCAGCAGCTCGACAGGGATCGGAGATACGCAGTATTTT
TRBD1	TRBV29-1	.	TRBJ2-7	CSVEDLGGGEQYF	TGCAGCGTTGAAGATCTAGGGGGCGGCGAGCAGTACTTC
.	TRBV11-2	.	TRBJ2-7	CASSPRRGTAGRQYF	TGTGCCAGCAGCCCGAGACGGGGGACCGCCGGGAGGCAGTACTTC
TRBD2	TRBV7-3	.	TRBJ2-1	CASSPIELAGGNEQFF	TGTGCCAGCAGCCCTATAGAACTAGCGGGAGGGAATGAGCAGTTCTTC
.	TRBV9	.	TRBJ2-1	CASSVDWAGVYNEQFF	TGTGCCAGCAGCGTAGATTGGGCAGGCGTCTACAATGAGCAGTTCTTC
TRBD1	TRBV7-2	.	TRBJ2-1	CASSPNPGQGYNEQFF	TGTGCCAGCAGCCCGAACCCGGGACAGGGCTACAATGAGCAGTTCTTC
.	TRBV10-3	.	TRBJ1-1	CAISEGGAKKNTEAFF	TGTGCCATCAGTGAAGGAGGGGCTAAGAAAAACACTGAAGCTTTCTTT
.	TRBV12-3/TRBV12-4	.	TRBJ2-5	CAEQGRETQYF	TGTGCCGAGCAGGGGCGGGAGACCCAGTACTTC
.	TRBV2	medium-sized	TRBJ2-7	CASSSSSYEQYF	TGTGCCAGCAGTTCCAGCTCCTACGAGCAGTACTTC
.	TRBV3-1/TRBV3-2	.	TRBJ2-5	CASSQEGSEYQETQYF	TGTGCCAGCAGCCAAGAGGGGAGCGAGTACCAAGAGACCCAGTACTTC
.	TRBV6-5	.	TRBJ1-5	CASRGRPAGQPQHF	TGTGCCAGCAGAGGCCGGCCGGCGGGGCAGCCCCAGCATTTT
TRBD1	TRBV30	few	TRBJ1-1	CAWRGDSPEAFF	TGTGCCTGGAGGGGGGACAGCCCTGAAGCTTTCTTT
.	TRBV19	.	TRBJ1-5	CASRDLAQPQHF	TGTGCCAGTCGGGATTTGGCTCAGCCCCAGCATTTT
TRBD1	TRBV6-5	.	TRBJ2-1	CASRPRTGSYNEQFF	TGTGCCAGCAGGCCTAGGACAGGGTCCTACAATGAGCAGTTCTTC
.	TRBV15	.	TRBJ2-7	CATSRTGSSYEQYF	TGTGCCACCAGTCGTACAGGTAGCTCCTACGAGCAGTACTTC
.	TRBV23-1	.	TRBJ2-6	CASSQWARRGANVLTF	TGCGCCAGCAGTCAATGGGCTCGCCGTGGGGCCAACGTCCTGACTTTC
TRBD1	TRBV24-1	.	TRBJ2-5	CATSDSDRGQDQETQYF	TGTGCCACCAGTGATTCGGACAGGGGGCAGGATCAAGAGACCCAGTACTTC
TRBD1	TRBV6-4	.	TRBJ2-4	CASSRDRGFDIQYF	TGTGCCAGCAGTAGGGACAGGGGCTTCGACATTCAGTACTTC
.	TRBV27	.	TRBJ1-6	CASTTYGGSSYNSPLHF	TGTGCCAGCACCACGTACGGGGGGAGCTCCTATAATTCACCCCTCCACTTT
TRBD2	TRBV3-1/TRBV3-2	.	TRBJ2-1	CASSQIAGAAEFF	TGTGCCAGCAGCCAGATAGCGGGGGCCGCTGAGTTCTTC
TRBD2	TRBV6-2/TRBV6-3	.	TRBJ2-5	CASSYPSGRAEETQYF	TGTGCCAGCAGTTACCCTAGCGGGAGGGCGGAGGAGACCCAGTACTTC
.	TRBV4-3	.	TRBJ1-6	CASSEGVYNSPLHF	TGCGCCAGCAGCGAGGGTGTTTATAATTCACCCCTCCACTTT